This TCR beta chain came from a study of blood T cell repertoires in COVID-19. Per the germline V gene, CDR1 is SGHAT and CDR2 is FQDESV (reference sequence). This CDR3 comprises 15 residues. The ends lost 5 bases at V and 6 bases at J; junction bases unmatched: 10. There are a few counts of this clone. Assay used: immunoSEQ multiplex PCR; TCRdb lists only in-frame clones, some missing. The data show over 85,000 clones, approximately 68% seen once. Material for sequencing was peripheral blood. This TCR derives from a woman aged 55-75 years with acute or convalescent COVID-19. The chain has TRBV11-1 and TRBJ1-2, with 9 bases lining up with TRBD1. CDR3 in DNA: TGTGCCAGCAGCGCCGGACAGGGGCCTCTGAATGGCTACACCTTC. Encoded protein: CASSAGQGPLNGYTF.